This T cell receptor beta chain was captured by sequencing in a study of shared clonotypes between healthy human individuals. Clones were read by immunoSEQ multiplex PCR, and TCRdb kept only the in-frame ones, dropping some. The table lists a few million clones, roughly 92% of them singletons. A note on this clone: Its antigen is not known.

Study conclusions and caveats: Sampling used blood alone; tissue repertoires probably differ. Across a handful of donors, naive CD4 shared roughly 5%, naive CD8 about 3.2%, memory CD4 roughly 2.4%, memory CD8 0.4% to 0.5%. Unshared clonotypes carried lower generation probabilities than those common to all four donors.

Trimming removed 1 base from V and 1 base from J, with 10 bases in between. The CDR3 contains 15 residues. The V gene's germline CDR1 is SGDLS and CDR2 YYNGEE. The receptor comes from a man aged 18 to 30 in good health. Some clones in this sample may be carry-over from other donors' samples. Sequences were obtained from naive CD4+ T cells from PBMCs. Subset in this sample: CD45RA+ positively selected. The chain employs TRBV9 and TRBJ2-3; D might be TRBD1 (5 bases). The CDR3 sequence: CASSVLGVGTDTQYF. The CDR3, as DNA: TGTGCCAGCAGCGTATTAGGGGTGGGCACAGATACGCAGTATTTT.